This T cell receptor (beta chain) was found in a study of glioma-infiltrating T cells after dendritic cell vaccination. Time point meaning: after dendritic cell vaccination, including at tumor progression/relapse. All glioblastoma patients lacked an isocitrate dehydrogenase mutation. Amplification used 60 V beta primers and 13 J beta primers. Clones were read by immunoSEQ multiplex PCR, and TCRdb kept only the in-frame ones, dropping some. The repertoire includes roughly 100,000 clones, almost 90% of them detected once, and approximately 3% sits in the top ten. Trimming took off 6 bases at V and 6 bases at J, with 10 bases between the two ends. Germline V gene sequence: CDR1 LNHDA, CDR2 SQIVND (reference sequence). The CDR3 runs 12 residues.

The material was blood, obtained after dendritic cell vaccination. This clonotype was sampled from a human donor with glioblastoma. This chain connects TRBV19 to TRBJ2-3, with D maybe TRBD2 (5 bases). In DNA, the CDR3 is TGTGCCAGTAGCGCGAGGGTTGATACGCAGTATTTT. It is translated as CASSARVDTQYF. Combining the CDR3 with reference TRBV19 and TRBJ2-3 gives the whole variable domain DGGITQSPKYLFRKEGQNVTLSCEQNLNHDAMYWYRQDPGQGLRLIYYSQIVNDFQKGDIAEGYSVSREKKESFPLTVTSAQKNPTAFYLCASSARVDTQYFGPGTRLTVL.